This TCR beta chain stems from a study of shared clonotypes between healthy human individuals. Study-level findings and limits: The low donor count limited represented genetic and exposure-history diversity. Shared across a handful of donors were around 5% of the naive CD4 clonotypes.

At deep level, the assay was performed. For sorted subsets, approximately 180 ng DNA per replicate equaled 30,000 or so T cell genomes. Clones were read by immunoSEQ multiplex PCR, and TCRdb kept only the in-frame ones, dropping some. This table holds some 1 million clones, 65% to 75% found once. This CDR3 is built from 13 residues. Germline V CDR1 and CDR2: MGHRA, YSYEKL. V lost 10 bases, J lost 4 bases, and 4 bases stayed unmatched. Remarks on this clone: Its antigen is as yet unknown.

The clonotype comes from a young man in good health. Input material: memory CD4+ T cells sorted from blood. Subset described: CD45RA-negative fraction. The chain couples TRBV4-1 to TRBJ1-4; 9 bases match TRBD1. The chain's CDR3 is CATLDRGNEKLFF. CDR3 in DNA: TGCGCCACCCTGGACAGGGGTAATGAAAAACTGTTTTTT.